One sample yielded the 29 T cell receptor beta chains listed below, sequenced in a study of OX40 agonist ivuxolimab in advanced cancers. Library preparation used the immunoSEQ multiplex PCR assay. The source is immuneACCESS, and TCRdb retained only in-frame sequences with V and J called. Part of the clones is not carried over; for the studies checked, unresolved V genes explain less than half of this, and the remainder is unexplained. The sample table shows over 150,000 clones, and 90% to 95% are seen once. Approximately 0.3% of the sample rests with the top ten. The source was CD4+ or CD8+ T cells sorted from blood, collected in a trial of the OX40 agonist ivuxolimab. The receptors stem from an adult with an advanced solid tumor such as melanoma, head and neck, liver or kidney cancer.

This chain links TRBV5-1 with TRBJ1-2, with D unresolved. V was shortened by 0 bases and J by 4 bases, with 13 bases between the two germline ends. CDR3 length equals 15 residues. Germline assignment: CDR1 SGHRS and CDR2 YFSETQ. The CDR3 coding sequence is TGCGCCAGCAGCTTGGAGGAGGAGTTCCTCTATGGCTACACCTTC. Translating gives CASSLEEEFLYGYTF.

The V gene is TRBV11-3, the J gene TRBJ2-7; D remains unclear. The V gene's germline CDR1 is SGHNT and CDR2 YENEEA. The CDR3 spans 13 residues. V lost 1 base and J lost 3, with 7 bases in between. The CDR3 DNA sequence: TGTGCCAGCAGCTTAGCCATAAACTACGAGCAGTACTTC. This gives the protein CASSLAINYEQYF.

The rearrangement links TRBV5-1 to TRBJ2-3; TRBD2 matches 11 bases. V lost 0 bases and J lost 5; bases outside the gene matches: 5. The germline V gene has CDR1 SGHRS and CDR2 YFSETQ. This CDR3 has 16 amino acids. CDR3 amino acids: CASSLAVAGGQDTQYF. CDR3 nucleotides: TGCGCCAGCAGCTTGGCGGTAGCGGGGGGGCAAGATACGCAGTATTTT.

The V gene is TRBV28, the J gene TRBJ1-2, with TRBD1 as a possible D gene (5 bases). Germline V gene sequence: CDR1 MDHEN, CDR2 SYDVKM. V lost 2 bases to trimming and J lost 4 bases, with 17 bases between them. CDR3 length: 16 amino acids. CDR3 residues: CASSLRTGWRGYGYTF. CDR3 nucleotide sequence: TGTGCCAGCAGTTTAAGAACAGGTTGGAGGGGCTATGGCTACACCTTC.

The rearrangement joins TRBV6-5 to TRBJ2-7, with 7 nucleotides matching TRBD2. V lost 2 bases and J lost 2; bases outside the gene matches: 3. The CDR3 sequence is 14 residues long. The germline V gene encodes CDR1 MNHEY and CDR2 SVGAGI. The CDR3 sequence: CASSYASGPYEQYF. CDR3 sequence (DNA): TGTGCCAGCAGTTACGCTAGCGGACCCTACGAGCAGTACTTC.

J is TRBJ2-7 and V is TRBV5-6, with TRBD1 matching over 9 bases. Germline values: CDR1 SGHDT, CDR2 YYEEEE. This CDR3 contains 16 residues. Unmatched junction bases numbered 7, after V lost 0 bases and J lost 3 bases. DNA for the CDR3: TGTGCCAGCAGCTTGGTGGCCGACAGGGGGATCTACGAGCAGTACTTC. Its translation: CASSLVADRGIYEQYF. The whole variable domain, remainder taken from reference TRBV5-6 and TRBJ2-7, is DAGVTQSPTHLIKTRGQQVTLRCSPKSGHDTVSWYQQALGQGPQFIFQYYEEEERQRGNFPDRFSGHQFPNYSSELNVNALLLGDSALYLCASSLVADRGIYEQYFGPGTRLTVT.

This sequence joins TRBV7-3 and TRBJ2-3; 9 bases fit TRBD2. Per germline, CDR1 SGHTA and CDR2 FQGTGA. V shed 0 bases and J 3 bases; nucleotides not matched to a gene: 7. The CDR3 is 17 residues long. CDR3 nucleotides: TGTGCCAGCAGCTTAACGAGGGCTAGCGGGATGACAGATACGCAGTATTTT. Translated, it gives CASSLTRASGMTDTQYF.

The chain links TRBV19 to TRBJ2-5; 8 bases line up with TRBD2. Germline trimming cut 7 bases from V and 4 bases from J; bases unmatched to any gene: 8. Germline-derived CDR1 and CDR2 are LNHDA and SQIVND (reference sequence). This CDR3 has 14 residues. The CDR3 loop reads CASNNGGALETQYF. CDR3 bases: TGTGCCAGTAACAACGGGGGGGCATTAGAGACCCAGTACTTC. The whole variable domain, remainder taken from reference TRBV19 and TRBJ2-5, is DGGITQSPKYLFRKEGQNVTLSCEQNLNHDAMYWYRQDPGQGLRLIYYSQIVNDFQKGDIAEGYSVSREKKESFPLTVTSAQKNPTAFYLCASNNGGALETQYFGPGTRLLVL.

The chain carries TRBV4-1 and TRBJ1-2; D is unclear. Trimming stripped 0 bases from V and 6 bases from J, with 11 bases between. Germline V gene lookup returns CDR1 MGHRA and CDR2 YSYEKL. CDR3 length: 14 residues. The CDR3 spells CASSQDERRDGYTF. In DNA, the CDR3 is TGCGCCAGCAGCCAAGACGAGCGGAGGGATGGCTACACCTTC.

J is TRBJ2-2 and V is TRBV29-1; D perhaps matches TRBD2 (5 bases). The germline gives CDR1 SQVTM, CDR2 ANQGSEA. The V end lost 5 bases, the J end lost 3 bases, and 16 bases lay between the germline ends. This CDR3 is 15 amino acids long. The CDR3 reads CSVRRRLGDTGELFF. CDR3 DNA: TGCAGCGTTAGGAGGCGTCTAGGCGACACCGGGGAGCTGTTTTTT.

V gene TRBV4-3 combines with J gene TRBJ1-2; weak D call: TRBD1 (6 bases). The CDR3 has 15 residues. V gave up 4 bases and J gave up 2 bases, with 14 bases separating them. Germline V gives CDR1 LGHNA, CDR2 YSLEER. The CDR3 here is CASSPRAGQNYGYTF. The CDR3 coding sequence is TGCGCCAGCAGCCCACGAGCCGGACAGAACTATGGCTACACCTTC.

The rearrangement joins TRBV5-6 to TRBJ2-3; 10 bases agree with TRBD1. Per germline, CDR1 SGHDT and CDR2 YYEEEE. The trim removed 0 bases at V and 5 bases at J, leaving 3 bases unmatched. This CDR3 is built from 15 residues. CDR3 in amino acids: CASSLATGGVDTQYF. The CDR3 bases are TGTGCCAGCAGCTTGGCGACAGGGGGCGTAGATACGCAGTATTTT.

This chain joins TRBV10-3 and TRBJ1-3, with D tentatively TRBD1 (5 bases). Trimming stripped 3 bases from V and 4 bases from J, with 10 bases between. The CDR3 has 14 residues. Germline CDR1 reads ENHRY; CDR2 reads SYGVKD. The CDR3, as DNA: TGTGCCATCAGTGACAGGGCGAAGGGAAACACCATATATTTT. Its protein product is CAISDRAKGNTIYF.

V and J are TRBV7-2 and TRBJ2-1; D perhaps matches TRBD2 (6 bases). V was trimmed by 3 bases and J by 0 bases, leaving 9 bases between them. Looked up from germline, CDR1 is SGHTA and CDR2 is FQGNSA. The CDR3 sequence is 15 residues long. CDR3 in amino acids: CASSFSSDSYNEQFF. CDR3 coding DNA: TGTGCCAGCAGCTTTTCTAGCGACTCCTACAATGAGCAGTTCTTC. The complete variable domain, with remaining parts taken from reference TRBV7-2 and TRBJ2-1, reads GAGVSQSPSNKVTEKGKDVELRCDPISGHTALYWYRQSLGQGLEFLIYFQGNSAPDKSGLPSDRFSAERTGGSVSTLTIQRTQQEDSAVYLCASSFSSDSYNEQFFGPGTRLTVL.

The chain combines TRBV6-1 with TRBJ1-2; a possible D gene is TRBD1 (5 bases). The V end was cut by 7 bases, the J end by 6 bases, with 18 bases between. Germline CDR1 and CDR2: MNHNS and SASEGT. This CDR3 has 14 amino acids. The CDR3 DNA reads as TGTGCCAGCATCTCGCCCGGGACCACCCATGGCTACACCTTC. It is translated as CASISPGTTHGYTF.

CDR3 region: CASSPIGKRGGYTF. DNA of the CDR3: TGCGCCAGCAGCCCTATAGGGAAAAGAGGCGGCTACACCTTC. The chain uses TRBV4-1 and TRBJ1-2; D is undetermined. Trimming cost V 4 bases and J 8 bases, with 17 bases left between them. This CDR3 is 14 amino acids long. CDR1 MGHRA and CDR2 YSYEKL come from the germline V gene.

This chain connects TRBV7-6 to TRBJ1-2, with 9 bases matching TRBD1. Per germline, CDR1 SGHVS and CDR2 FNYEAQ. The CDR3 spans 15 residues. The junction had 6 bases not matched to a gene; V was cut back by 3 bases and J by 4 bases. The CDR3 loop is CASSLGQGGPYGYTF. Here the CDR3 DNA reads TGTGCCAGCAGCTTGGGACAGGGAGGCCCCTATGGCTACACCTTC. The variable domain in full, with the rest retrieved from reference TRBV7-6 and TRBJ1-2, is GAGVSQSPRYKVTKRGQDVALRCDPISGHVSLYWYRQALGQGPEFLTYFNYEAQQDKSGLPNDRFSAERPEGSISTLTIQRTEQRDSAMYRCASSLGQGGPYGYTFGSGTRLTVV.

Only one count was recorded for this clone. The CDR3 reads CASRARGAPSYEQYF. CDR3 nucleotide sequence: TGTGCCAGCAGGGCCAGGGGGGCCCCCTCCTACGAGCAGTACTTC. The chain joins TRBV7-2 to TRBJ2-7, with D perhaps TRBD1 (7 bases). The germline gives CDR1 SGHTA, CDR2 FQGNSA. The V gene lost 6 bases and the J gene lost 0 bases, with 15 bases spanning the gap. The CDR3 contains 15 residues.

The CDR3 nucleotides read TGTGCCAGCTCATCATCCGGGGGCTTCGGCACAGATACGCAGTATTTT. Translating gives CASSSSGGFGTDTQYF. The chain couples TRBV5-8 to TRBJ2-3, with D perhaps matching TRBD1 or TRBD2 (6 bases each). The CDR3 contains 16 residues. V was clipped by 7 bases and J by 1 base, with 19 bases between them. Germline V gene data show CDR1 as SGHTS and CDR2 as YDEGEE.

The chain is built from TRBV15 and TRBJ2-1; D gene ambiguous. Germline-derived CDR1 and CDR2 are LNHNV and YYDKDF (reference sequence). The CDR3 extends over 13 amino acids. Trimming removed 3 bases at V and 4 bases at J, with 7 bases between. The DNA of the CDR3 is TGTGCCACCAGCAGGGAAGATTACAATGAGCAGTTCTTC. Its translation is CATSREDYNEQFF.

The chain joins TRBV6-5 to TRBJ2-7; D gene uncertain. This CDR3 comprises 13 residues. V lost 5 bases and J 2 bases, leaving 10 bases between the germline ends. CDR1 is MNHEY and CDR2 is SVGAGI in the germline V gene. CDR3 coding DNA: TGTGCCAGCAGTGACCGGGCCCCCTACGAGCAGTACTTC. Protein sequence: CASSDRAPYEQYF.

The chain uses TRBV5-1 and TRBJ2-3, with D unclear. Germline V gene data show CDR1 as SGHRS and CDR2 as YFSETQ. This CDR3 has 12 amino acids. Trimming cost V 2 bases and J 6 bases, with 7 bases left between them. CDR3 amino acids: CASSFRMDTQYF. The CDR3 DNA reads as TGCGCCAGCAGCTTCAGGATGGATACGCAGTATTTT. Full variable domain (outside the CDR3, taken from reference TRBV5-1 and TRBJ2-3): KAGVTQTPRYLIKTRGQQVTLSCSPISGHRSVSWYQQTPGQGLQFLFEYFSETQRNKGNFPGRFSGRQFSNSRSEMNVSTLELGDSALYLCASSFRMDTQYFGPGTRLTVL.

V gene TRBV28 combines with J gene TRBJ2-7, with D perhaps TRBD2 (6 bases). This CDR3 spans 16 amino acids. V dropped 8 bases and J dropped 5 bases, with 25 bases sitting between them. Germline V lookup: CDR1 MDHEN, CDR2 SYDVKM. The CDR3 coding sequence is TGTGCCAGCCCCCCGTGGGGGGATCAAGGTAGGAACGAGCAGTACTTC. Residues: CASPPWGDQGRNEQYF. The variable domain in full, with the rest retrieved from reference TRBV28 and TRBJ2-7, is DVKVTQSSRYLVKRTGEKVFLECVQDMDHENMFWYRQDPGLGLRLIYFSYDVKMKEKGDIPEGYSVSREKKERFSLILESASTNQTSMYLCASPPWGDQGRNEQYFGPGTRLTVT.

This chain connects TRBV28 to TRBJ2-4; 12 bases are shared with TRBD2. V lost 1 base to trimming and J lost 8 bases; unmatched junction nucleotides: 6. The CDR3 is 16 amino acids. Looked up from germline, CDR1 is MDHEN and CDR2 is SYDVKM. The chain's CDR3 is CASSLSSGGAWDIQYF. CDR3 DNA: TGTGCCAGCAGTTTATCTAGCGGGGGGGCTTGGGACATTCAGTACTTC. The full variable domain, rest sourced from reference TRBV28 and TRBJ2-4, is DVKVTQSSRYLVKRTGEKVFLECVQDMDHENMFWYRQDPGLGLRLIYFSYDVKMKEKGDIPEGYSVSREKKERFSLILESASTNQTSMYLCASSLSSGGAWDIQYFGAGTRLSVL.

V and J are TRBV6-6 and TRBJ1-1, with a tentative D call TRBD1 (5 bases). Germline CDR1 is MNHNY and CDR2 is SVGAGI (reference sequence). V lost 5 bases, J lost 6 bases, and 13 bases lay in between. The CDR3 is made up of 13 amino acids. CDR3 DNA: TGTGCCAGCAGTCTACCGAGGGACTCTGAAGCTTTCTTT. Translation: CASSLPRDSEAFF.

The chain couples TRBV7-9 to TRBJ1-5, with D unresolved. V was clipped by 1 base and J by 6 bases, with 10 bases between them. The CDR3 runs 14 residues. Germline CDR1 SEHNR, CDR2 FQNEAQ (reference sequence). CDR3 sequence: CASSLGKVSQPQHF. In DNA form, the CDR3 reads TGTGCCAGCAGCTTAGGGAAGGTGAGTCAGCCCCAGCATTTT.

The chain joins TRBV15 to TRBJ1-5; TRBD1 aligns across 9 bases. Trimming cost V 6 bases and J 4 bases; bases outside gene matches: 4. Germline V gene sequence: CDR1 LNHNV, CDR2 YYDKDF (reference sequence). The CDR3 has 14 residues. In DNA form, the CDR3 reads TGTGCCACCAGGGACAGGGGATGGAATCAGCCCCAGCATTTT. Amino acids: CATRDRGWNQPQHF.

The chain recombines TRBV7-2 with TRBJ1-5; TRBD1 might be the D (6 bases). This CDR3 spans 13 amino acids. The germline CDR1 and CDR2 sequences are SGHTA and FQGNSA. V was clipped by 5 bases and J by 5 bases, with 10 bases between them. The CDR3 protein is CASSQAGDQPQHF. For the CDR3, the DNA is TGTGCCAGCAGCCAAGCAGGGGATCAGCCCCAGCATTTT. The full variable domain, its missing parts supplied by reference TRBV7-2 and TRBJ1-5, is GAGVSQSPSNKVTEKGKDVELRCDPISGHTALYWYRQSLGQGLEFLIYFQGNSAPDKSGLPSDRFSAERTGGSVSTLTIQRTQQEDSAVYLCASSQAGDQPQHFGDGTRLSIL.

This chain joins TRBV27 and TRBJ2-7; D call uncertain. CDR3 length equals 11 residues. The V end lost 8 bases, the J end lost 0 bases, and 5 bases lay between the germline ends. Germline loops: CDR1 MNHEY, CDR2 SMNVEV (reference sequence). This CDR3 reads CASWSSYEQYF. CDR3 DNA: TGTGCCAGCTGGAGCTCCTACGAGCAGTACTTC.